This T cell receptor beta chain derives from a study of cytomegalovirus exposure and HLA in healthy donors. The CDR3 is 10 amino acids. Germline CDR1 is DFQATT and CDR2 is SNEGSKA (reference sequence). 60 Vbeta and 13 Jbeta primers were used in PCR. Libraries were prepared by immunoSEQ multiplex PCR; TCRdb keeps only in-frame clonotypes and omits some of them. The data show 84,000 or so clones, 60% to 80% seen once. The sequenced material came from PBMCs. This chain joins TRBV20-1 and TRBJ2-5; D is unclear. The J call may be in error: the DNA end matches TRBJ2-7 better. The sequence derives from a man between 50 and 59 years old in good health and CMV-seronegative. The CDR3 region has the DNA TGCAGTGCTGCAAGCTACGAGCAGTACTTC. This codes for CSAASYEQYF.